These T cell receptor beta chains were read from a single sample in a study of control samples from healthy donors and cancer patients. Produced via immunoSEQ multiplex PCR; TCRdb's table is partial and in-frame only. The profile shows around 70,000 clones, roughly nine tenths of them singletons. The sample was PBMCs. The receptors shown here come from a woman aged 45-60 years with colorectal cancer. Each CDR3 is given with its conserved first and last residue. A D gene is named only where the DNA matches it firmly. Part of the rows lack a size; the others show once, few, many or a class for expanded clones.

TRBJ1-1	NA	NA	TRBV7-8	TGTGCCAGCAGGGTGGGGGGGCAGACTGAAGCTTTCTTT	CASRVGGQTEAFF
TRBJ2-2	NA	TRBD2	TRBV2	TGTGCCAGCAGTGGAGCGGGGGGGCCCGGGGAGCTGTTTTTT	CASSGAGGPGELFF
TRBJ1-6	NA	NA	TRBV28	TGTGCCAGCAGTCGGGATGCCCTAGGAGCAAGAGGATCTTCACCCCTCCACTTT	CASSRDALGARGSSPLHF
TRBJ1-5	NA	NA	TRBV2	TGTGCCAGCAATGTTGGGGAAGTCAATCAGCCCCAGCATTTT	CASNVGEVNQPQHF
TRBJ2-6	once	TRBD1	TRBV5-1	TGCGCCAGCAGCCCGCGGACAGGAGAGCCTGGGGCCAACGTCCTGACTTTC	CASSPRTGEPGANVLTF
TRBJ2-5	NA	NA	TRBV9	TGTGCCAGCAGCGTTAGAGCGGAGCAAGAGACCCAGTACTTC	CASSVRAEQETQYF
TRBJ1-1	NA	NA	TRBV30	TGTGCCTGGAGTGTACAAGGGGGTGGTGGCCCTGAAGCTTTCTTT	CAWSVQGGGGPEAFF
TRBJ1-5	NA	NA	TRBV28	TGTGCCAGCAGTTTTCAGCCCCAGCATTTT	CASSFQPQHF
TRBJ1-2	medium-sized	NA	TRBV28	TGTGCCAGCAGTTTCAGGGATCGTGGCTACACCTTC	CASSFRDRGYTF
TRBJ1-5	few	NA	TRBV28	TGTGCCAGCAGTTTGGCTCGCATCCAGCCCCAGCATTTT	CASSLARIQPQHF
TRBJ1-2	NA	NA	TRBV12-3/TRBV12-4	TGTGCCAGCAGTTTTGGGCGGAACTATGGCTACACCTTC	CASSFGRNYGYTF
TRBJ1-2	NA	NA	TRBV5-1	TGCGCCAGCAGGCCCACTGCAAACTATGGCTACACCTTC	CASRPTANYGYTF
TRBJ2-3	NA	TRBD2	TRBV5-6	TGTGCCAGCAGTTTAACTAGCGGGGGGGCTGACACAGATACGCAGTATTTT	CASSLTSGGADTDTQYF
TRBJ2-1	NA	NA	TRBV2	TGTGCCTCAAAAGAGAGAATCTACAATGAGCAGTTCTTC	CASKERIYNEQFF
TRBJ2-5	NA	NA	TRBV6-2/TRBV6-3	TGTGCCAGCAGTTCCGGCAGGGGAGGCGAGACCCAGTACTTC	CASSSGRGGETQYF
TRBJ1-2	NA	NA	TRBV6-5	TGTGCCAGCAGTTGGGGGATTGGATATGGCTACACCTTC	CASSWGIGYGYTF
TRBJ1-2	NA	NA	TRBV4-3	TGCGCCAGCAGCCAAGATATAGTGGGCGCCGATGGCTACACCTTC	CASSQDIVGADGYTF
TRBJ1-6	few	TRBD1	TRBV27	TGTGCCAGCAGTTCATCCCTGGACAGGTATAATTCACCCCTCCACTTT	CASSSSLDRYNSPLHF
TRBJ2-5	NA	NA	TRBV19	TGTGCCAGTAGTATAGATCTATATAGGGGCCCTCAAGAGACCCAGTACTTC	CASSIDLYRGPQETQYF
TRBJ1-5	once	NA	TRBV18	TGTGCCAGCTCACCACGGGCAGGCTTGGATAGCAATCAGCCCCAGCATTTT	CASSPRAGLDSNQPQHF
TRBJ1-2	once	NA	TRBV5-4	TGTGCCAGCAGCTCAGTAGGGGCGCAGGGCTACACCTTC	CASSSVGAQGYTF
TRBJ2-5	NA	TRBD2	TRBV3-1/TRBV3-2	TGTGCCAGCAGCCAAGAACTAGCGGGGGGGCTAGAGACCCAGTACTTC	CASSQELAGGLETQYF
TRBJ2-3	few	NA	TRBV9	TGTGCCAGCAGCACCGGACAGCCAAGGGATACGCAGTATTTT	CASSTGQPRDTQYF
TRBJ1-2	NA	NA	TRBV24-1	TGTGCCACCCAAGACAGAAACTATGGCTACACCTTC	CATQDRNYGYTF
TRBJ2-5	NA	NA	TRBV18	TGTGCCAGCTCACCACCGTACTCCGGCGAGACCCAGTACTTC	CASSPPYSGETQYF
TRBJ1-1	NA	TRBD1	TRBV5-1	TGCGCCAGCAGCTGGGACACAGGGGGTGGTGGCACTGAAGCTTTCTTT	CASSWDTGGGGTEAFF
TRBJ2-6	NA	TRBD1	TRBV7-7	TGTGCCAGCAGCCCCGGGACAGGGGGCGCGGGGGGGGCCAACGTCCTGACTTTC	CASSPGTGGAGGANVLTF
TRBJ2-3	NA	NA	TRBV5-5	TGTGCCAGCAGCTTGGGGGGTCCCACAGATACGCAGTATTTT	CASSLGGPTDTQYF
TRBJ2-5	NA	NA	TRBV3-1/TRBV3-2	TGTGCCAGCAGCCTCCTCTCCCCGTACCAAGAGACCCAGTACTTC	CASSLLSPYQETQYF
TRBJ1-2	NA	NA	TRBV10-3	TGTGCCATCTCCCCGGGCATCTATGGCTACACCTTC	CAISPGIYGYTF
TRBJ1-4	NA	NA	TRBV6-5	TGTGCCAGCAGTTACGACGCAGGGGCAACTAATGAAAAACTGTTTTTT	CASSYDAGATNEKLFF
TRBJ2-2	few	NA	TRBV9	TGTGCCAGCAGCCCATCCGGGACCTCCCCCGGGGAGCTGTTTTTT	CASSPSGTSPGELFF
TRBJ1-1	NA	NA	TRBV6-5	TGTGCCAGCAGTTACCCCGGAGGCGGAGGTGAAGCTTTCTTT	CASSYPGGGGEAFF
TRBJ2-2	NA	NA	TRBV3-1/TRBV3-2	TGTGCCAGCAGCCAAGCGGGGGTCCCCGGGGAGCTGTTTTTT	CASSQAGVPGELFF
TRBJ2-1	NA	NA	TRBV29-1	TGCAGCGGAGGGAGCTCCTACAATGAGCAGTTCTTC	CSGGSSYNEQFF
TRBJ2-5	NA	NA	TRBV3-1/TRBV3-2	TGTGCCAGCAGCCAAGATGGTGTAGGGAGGAGCCCGAAGTACTTC	CASSQDGVGRSPKYF
TRBJ1-5	NA	NA	TRBV6-6	TGTGCCAGCAGTTACGAAATGGGACGGGGCAATCAGCCCCAGCATTTT	CASSYEMGRGNQPQHF
TRBJ2-3	NA	NA	TRBV10-1	TGCGCCAGCAGTGAGAAGGCCGGAGATACGCAGTATTTT	CASSEKAGDTQYF
TRBJ2-5	NA	TRBD2	TRBV7-2	TGTGCCAGCAGGTCACTAGCGGGGGGCGGGAAGACCCAGTACTTC	CASRSLAGGGKTQYF
TRBJ1-4	NA	NA	TRBV10-2	TGCGCCAGCAGTGAAAGGGTCGTGCGGGAAAAACTGTTTTTT	CASSERVVREKLFF
TRBJ2-2	NA	TRBD1	TRBV6-5	TGTGCCAGCAGGACGGGACAGGGAGGAACCGGGGAGCTGTTTTTT	CASRTGQGGTGELFF
TRBJ1-1	NA	NA	TRBV6-4	TGTGCCAGCAGTCCAGGACGACGGAACACTGAAGCTTTCTTT	CASSPGRRNTEAFF
TRBJ2-3	once	NA	TRBV27	TGTGCCAGCAGTTTATCGGCAGGGGGGAGGGATACGCAGTATTTT	CASSLSAGGRDTQYF
TRBJ1-5	NA	NA	TRBV19	TGTGCCAGTAGTTCCTGGGGGGTGGGCAATCAGCCCCAGCATTTT	CASSSWGVGNQPQHF
TRBJ2-5	NA	TRBD1	TRBV5-5	TGTGCCAGCAGCATGATGGGGACAGGGGCTGAGGAGACCCAGTACTTC	CASSMMGTGAEETQYF
TRBJ2-2	NA	NA	TRBV2	TGTGCCAGCAGGGGTGGCGGGGAGCTGTTTTTT	CASRGGGELFF
TRBJ1-6	once	NA	TRBV30	TGTGCCTGGACCGACAGTAATAATTCACCCCTCCACTTT	CAWTDSNNSPLHF
TRBJ2-3	NA	NA	TRBV7-2	TGTGCCAGCAGCCTGACTAGTTCTAGCACAGATACGCAGTATTTT	CASSLTSSSTDTQYF
TRBJ1-2	NA	NA	TRBV24-1	TGTGCCACCAGTGATCCCCTATTCTATGGCTACACCTTC	CATSDPLFYGYTF
TRBJ1-4	NA	NA	TRBV28	TGTGCCAGCAGGGTTGGGGCAACAGGGTTCGAAAAACTGTTTTTT	CASRVGATGFEKLFF
TRBJ2-2	once	NA	TRBV5-1	TGCGCCAGCAGCCAAGACACATACACCGGGGAGCTGTTTTTT	CASSQDTYTGELFF
TRBJ1-1	NA	NA	TRBV7-2	TGTGCCAGCAGCTTCGGACCGAGGGAGCCCACTGAAGCTTTCTTT	CASSFGPREPTEAFF